The 6 T cell receptor beta chains below were found in one sample sequenced in a study of blood T cell repertoires in COVID-19. The table came from immunoSEQ multiplex PCR; TCRdb's copy has only in-frame clones and leaves some out. Among approximately 260,000 clones listed, 89% were seen once. The sample comprised PBMCs or T cells enriched from blood (not recorded which). All receptors derive from an older woman who had recovered from COVID-19.

V and J are TRBV5-8 and TRBJ1-4; tentatively, D is TRBD1 (6 bases). The CDR3 has 16 amino acids. Germline-derived CDR1 and CDR2 are SGHTS and YDEGEE. V lost 4 bases, J lost 5 bases, and 18 bases lay in between. The CDR3 nucleotides are TGTGCCAGCAGCGTACACAGGGACCATGGGAATGAAAAACTGTTTTTT. It is translated as CASSVHRDHGNEKLFF.

The chain combines TRBV11-2 with TRBJ2-7; TRBD2 matches 7 bases. The CDR3 contains 14 residues. CDR1 and CDR2 from the germline V gene are SGHAT and FQNNGV. Germline trimming cut 3 bases from V and 2 bases from J; bases unmatched to any gene: 4. The CDR3 spells CASSLWTSPYEQYF. The CDR3 DNA reads TGTGCCAGCAGCTTGTGGACTAGTCCCTACGAGCAGTACTTC.

This clone was found once. The chain combines TRBV12-3 or TRBV12-4 with TRBJ1-6; 9 bases are a match to TRBD1. The CDR3 has 13 residues. The J segment lost 14 bases and the V segment lost 4 bases, leaving 6 bases of the junction unmatched. This CDR3 is CASSSGTGLSLHF. The CDR3 DNA sequence: TGTGCCAGCAGTTCTGGGACAGGGTTGTCCCTCCACTTT.

This chain joins TRBV6-5 and TRBJ2-7; weak D call: TRBD2 (5 bases). Trimming removed 2 bases at V and 2 bases at J, with 7 bases between. The CDR3 sequence is 13 residues long. CDR1 and CDR2 (germline): MNHEY, SVGAGI. In nucleotides, the CDR3 is TGTGCCAGCAGTTACGGACTCGCCTACGAGCAGTACTTC. It encodes CASSYGLAYEQYF.

The J gene is TRBJ1-5, the V gene TRBV30, with D possibly matching TRBD1 (5 bases). CDR3 size: 14 residues. In germline, CDR1 is GTSNPN, CDR2 SVGIG (reference sequence). Trimming shortened V by 3 bases and J by 6 bases, and 15 bases separated the two germline ends. CDR3 bases: TGTGCCTGGAGCGAACTTCAGGGTTCTCAGCCCCAGCATTTT. Protein: CAWSELQGSQPQHF.

J is TRBJ2-7 and V is TRBV6-9, with 7 bases matching TRBD1. This CDR3 contains 13 residues. With V trimmed by 4 bases and J by 9 bases, 9 bases remained unmatched. CDR1 and CDR2 (germline): MNHGY, SVAAGI. CDR3 DNA sequence: TGTGCCAGCAGTTTGACTCCCCCAGGGGGGCAGTACTTC. Its protein product is CASSLTPPGGQYF.